This TCR beta chain was observed in a study of blood T cells in healthy people across ages. Study results and limitations: With unsorted PBMCs, a conclusive comparison of naive versus antigen-experienced cells was not possible.

A few counts support this clonotype. Its matching antigen is unknown. A J-beta primer mix and a sample-barcoded 5' primer were used in a second PCR of about 7 to 12 cycles. TCRdb analysed the 5' RACE reads with MiXCR anew, one entry per CDR3 protein. The data contain 800,000 or so distinct CDR3 sequences, 20% to 30% of them seen just once; the ten biggest clones take up under 4%. The germline V and J ends were trimmed by 5 bases and 6 bases, with 10 bases remaining between them. Germline V gene sequence: CDR1 LGHDT, CDR2 YNNKEL (reference sequence). The CDR3 consists of 12 residues. This same sample was also part of a study on T cells of mothers and their children. As that report states: The TCR beta CDR3 read count exceeded 8 million for each mother and was 2.5 million to 3 million for each child.

What was sequenced was blood. The clonotype comes from a boy younger than 18 in good health. J is TRBJ1-1 and V is TRBV3-1; perhaps TRBD1 as D (6 bases). In DNA form, the CDR3 reads TGTGCCAGCAGCACAGGGTTTTCTGAAGCTTTCTTT. It yields the protein CASSTGFSEAFF.